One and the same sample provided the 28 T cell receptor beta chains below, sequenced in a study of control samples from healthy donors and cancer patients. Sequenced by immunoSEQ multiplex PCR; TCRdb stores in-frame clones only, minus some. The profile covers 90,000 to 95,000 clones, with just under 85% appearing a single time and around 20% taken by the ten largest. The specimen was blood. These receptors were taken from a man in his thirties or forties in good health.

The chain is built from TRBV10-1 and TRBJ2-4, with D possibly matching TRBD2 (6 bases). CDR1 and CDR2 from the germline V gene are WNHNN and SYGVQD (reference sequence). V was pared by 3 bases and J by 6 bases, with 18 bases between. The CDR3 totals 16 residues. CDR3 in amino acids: CASSDGGEGRGNIQYF. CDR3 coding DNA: TGCGCCAGCAGTGACGGGGGTGAGGGGCGCGGAAACATTCAGTACTTC.

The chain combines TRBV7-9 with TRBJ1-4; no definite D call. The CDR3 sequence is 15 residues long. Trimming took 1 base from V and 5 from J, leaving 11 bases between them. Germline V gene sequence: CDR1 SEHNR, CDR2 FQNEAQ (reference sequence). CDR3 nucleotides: TGTGCCAGCAGCTTAGAGGGCAGGCCGAATGAAAAACTGTTTTTT. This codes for CASSLEGRPNEKLFF.

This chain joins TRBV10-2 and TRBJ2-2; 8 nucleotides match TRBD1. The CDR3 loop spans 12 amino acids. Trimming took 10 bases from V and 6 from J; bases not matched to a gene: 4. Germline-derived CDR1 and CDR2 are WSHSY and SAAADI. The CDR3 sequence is CATQQGAGELFF. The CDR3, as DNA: TGCGCCACCCAACAGGGGGCCGGGGAGCTGTTTTTT.

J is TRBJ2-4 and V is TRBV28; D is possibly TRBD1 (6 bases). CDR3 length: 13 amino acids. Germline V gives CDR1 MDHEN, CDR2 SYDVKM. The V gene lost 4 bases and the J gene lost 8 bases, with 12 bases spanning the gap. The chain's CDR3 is CASSSGRGYIQYF. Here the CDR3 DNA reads TGTGCCAGCAGTTCAGGCAGGGGATACATTCAGTACTTC.

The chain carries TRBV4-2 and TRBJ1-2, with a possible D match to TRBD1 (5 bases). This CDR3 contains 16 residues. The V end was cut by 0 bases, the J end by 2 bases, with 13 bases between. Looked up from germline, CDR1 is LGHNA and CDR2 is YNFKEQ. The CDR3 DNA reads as TGTGCCAGCAGCCAAGATATGGGGGGTCCCAACTATGGCTACACCTTC. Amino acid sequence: CASSQDMGGPNYGYTF.

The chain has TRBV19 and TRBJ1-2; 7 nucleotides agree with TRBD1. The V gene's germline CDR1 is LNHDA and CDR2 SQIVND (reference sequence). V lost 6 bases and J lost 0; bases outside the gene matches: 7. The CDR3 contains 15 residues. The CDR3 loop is CASRGTELANYGYTF. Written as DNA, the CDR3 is TGTGCCAGTAGGGGGACAGAACTTGCTAACTATGGCTACACCTTC.

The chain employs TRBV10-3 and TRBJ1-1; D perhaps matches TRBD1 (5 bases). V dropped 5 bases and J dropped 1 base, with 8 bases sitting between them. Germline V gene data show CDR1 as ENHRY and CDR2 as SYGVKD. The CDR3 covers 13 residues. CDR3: CAISLQGNTEAFF. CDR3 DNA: TGTGCCATCAGTCTCCAGGGGAACACTGAAGCTTTCTTT.

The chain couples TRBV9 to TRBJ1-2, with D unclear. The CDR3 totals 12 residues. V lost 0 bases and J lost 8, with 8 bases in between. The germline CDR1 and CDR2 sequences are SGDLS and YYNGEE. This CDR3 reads CASSVEARGYTF. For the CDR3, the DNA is TGTGCCAGCAGCGTAGAGGCAAGGGGCTACACCTTC.

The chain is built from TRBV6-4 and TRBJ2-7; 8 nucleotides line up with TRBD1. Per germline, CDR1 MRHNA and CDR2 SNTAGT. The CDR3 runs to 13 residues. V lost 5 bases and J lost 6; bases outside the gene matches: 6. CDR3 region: CASSQDTGGEQYF. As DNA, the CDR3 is TGTGCCAGCAGTCAAGACACAGGGGGCGAGCAGTACTTC.

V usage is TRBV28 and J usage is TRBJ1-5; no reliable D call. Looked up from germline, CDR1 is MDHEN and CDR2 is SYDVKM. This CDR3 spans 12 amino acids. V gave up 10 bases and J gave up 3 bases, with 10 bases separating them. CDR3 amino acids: CAIRDLNQPQHF. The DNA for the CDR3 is TGTGCCATCCGGGATCTCAATCAGCCCCAGCATTTT. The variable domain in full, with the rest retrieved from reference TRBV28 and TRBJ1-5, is DVKVTQSSRYLVKRTGEKVFLECVQDMDHENMFWYRQDPGLGLRLIYFSYDVKMKEKGDIPEGYSVSREKKERFSLILESASTNQTSMYLCAIRDLNQPQHFGDGTRLSIL.

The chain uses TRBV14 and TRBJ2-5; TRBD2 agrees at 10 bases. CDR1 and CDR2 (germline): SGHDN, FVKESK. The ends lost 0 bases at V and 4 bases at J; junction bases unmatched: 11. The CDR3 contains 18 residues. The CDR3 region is CASSQDYLKRGGPETQYF. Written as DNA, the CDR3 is TGTGCCAGCAGCCAAGATTATCTAAAGCGGGGGGGCCCAGAGACCCAGTACTTC.

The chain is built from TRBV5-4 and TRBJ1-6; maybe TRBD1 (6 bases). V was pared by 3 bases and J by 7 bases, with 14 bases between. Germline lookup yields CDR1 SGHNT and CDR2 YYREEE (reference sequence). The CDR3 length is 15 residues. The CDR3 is CASSSEGGRNSPLHF. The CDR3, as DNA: TGTGCCAGCAGCTCGGAGGGGGGTAGGAATTCACCCCTCCACTTT.

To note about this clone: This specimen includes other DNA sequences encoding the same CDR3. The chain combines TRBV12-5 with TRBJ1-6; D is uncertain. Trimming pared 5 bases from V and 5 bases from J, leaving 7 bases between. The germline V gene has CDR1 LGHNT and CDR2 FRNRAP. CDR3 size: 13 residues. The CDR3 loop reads CASGPTHNSPLHF. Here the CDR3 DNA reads TGTGCTAGTGGTCCAACCCATAATTCACCCCTCCACTTT.

In nucleotides, the CDR3 is TGTGCCAGCAGCTTAGCATCACAGGTCGACGAGCAGTACTTC. This sequence encodes CASSLASQVDEQYF. The V and J genes are TRBV11-1 and TRBJ2-7; tentative D call: TRBD1 (5 bases). The CDR3 has 14 residues. Looked up from germline, CDR1 is SGHAT and CDR2 is FQDESV (reference sequence). Trimming removed 0 bases at V and 5 bases at J, with 11 bases between.

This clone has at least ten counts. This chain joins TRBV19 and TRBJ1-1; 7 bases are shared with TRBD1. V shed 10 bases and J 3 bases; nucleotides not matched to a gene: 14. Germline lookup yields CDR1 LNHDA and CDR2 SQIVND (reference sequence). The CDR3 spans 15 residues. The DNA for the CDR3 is TGTGCCACCCGCCCCTCGACAGGGTGGGACACTGAAGCTTTCTTT. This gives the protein CATRPSTGWDTEAFF.

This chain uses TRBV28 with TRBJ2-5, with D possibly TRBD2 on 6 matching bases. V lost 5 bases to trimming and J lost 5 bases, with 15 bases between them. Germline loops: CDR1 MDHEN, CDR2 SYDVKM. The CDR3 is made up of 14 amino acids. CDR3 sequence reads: CASSPDSAGETQYF. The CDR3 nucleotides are TGTGCCAGCAGTCCCGACTCCGCGGGGGAGACCCAGTACTTC.

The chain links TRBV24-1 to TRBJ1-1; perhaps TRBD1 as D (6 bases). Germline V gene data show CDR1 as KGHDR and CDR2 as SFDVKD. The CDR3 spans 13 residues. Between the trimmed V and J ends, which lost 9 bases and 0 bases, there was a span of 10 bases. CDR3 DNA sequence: TGTGCCACCGGGGACACCATGAACACTGAAGCTTTCTTT. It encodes CATGDTMNTEAFF.

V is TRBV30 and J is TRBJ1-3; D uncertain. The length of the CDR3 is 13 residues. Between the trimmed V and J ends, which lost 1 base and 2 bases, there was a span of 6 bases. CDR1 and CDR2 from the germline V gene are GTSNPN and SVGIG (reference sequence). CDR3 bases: TGTGCCTGGAGTGGACACCCTGGAAACACCATATATTTT. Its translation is CAWSGHPGNTIYF.

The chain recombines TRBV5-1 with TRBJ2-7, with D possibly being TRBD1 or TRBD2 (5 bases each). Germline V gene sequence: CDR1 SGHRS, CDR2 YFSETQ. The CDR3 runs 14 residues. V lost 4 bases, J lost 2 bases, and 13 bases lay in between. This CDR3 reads CASSPKGTAYEQYF. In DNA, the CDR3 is TGCGCCAGCAGCCCAAAGGGGACGGCCTACGAGCAGTACTTC.

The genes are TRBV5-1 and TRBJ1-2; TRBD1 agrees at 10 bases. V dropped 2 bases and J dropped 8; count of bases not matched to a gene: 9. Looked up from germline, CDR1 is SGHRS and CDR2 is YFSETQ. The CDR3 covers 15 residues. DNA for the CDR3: TGCGCCAGCAGCTTCGGACAGGGGGACCCTCTGGGCTACACCTTC. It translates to CASSFGQGDPLGYTF.

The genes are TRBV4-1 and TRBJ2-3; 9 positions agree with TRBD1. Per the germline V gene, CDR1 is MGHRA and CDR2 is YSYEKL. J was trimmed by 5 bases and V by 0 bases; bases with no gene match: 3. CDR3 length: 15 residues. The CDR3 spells CASSQEQGAQDTQYF. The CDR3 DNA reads TGCGCCAGCAGCCAAGAACAGGGGGCGCAAGATACGCAGTATTTT.

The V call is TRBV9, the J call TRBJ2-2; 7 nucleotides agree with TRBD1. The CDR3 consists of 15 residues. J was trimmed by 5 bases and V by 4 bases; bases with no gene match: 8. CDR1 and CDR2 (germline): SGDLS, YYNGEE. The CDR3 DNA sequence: TGTGCCAGCAGCTGGACAGGAAGGCGGACCGGGGAGCTGTTTTTT. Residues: CASSWTGRRTGELFF.

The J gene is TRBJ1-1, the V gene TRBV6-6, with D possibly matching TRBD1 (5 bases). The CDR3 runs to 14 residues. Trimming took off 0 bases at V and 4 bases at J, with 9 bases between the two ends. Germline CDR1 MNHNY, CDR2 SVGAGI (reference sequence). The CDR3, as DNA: TGTGCCAGCAGTTACTCTGAGGGGCTCACTGAAGCTTTCTTT. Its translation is CASSYSEGLTEAFF.

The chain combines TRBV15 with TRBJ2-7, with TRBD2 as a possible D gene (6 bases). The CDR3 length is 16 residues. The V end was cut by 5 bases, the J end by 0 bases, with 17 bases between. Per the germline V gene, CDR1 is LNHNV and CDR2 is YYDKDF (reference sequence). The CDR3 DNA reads TGTGCCACCAGCGGGGGACTCGCCGACACCTCCTACGAGCAGTACTTC. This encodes CATSGGLADTSYEQYF.

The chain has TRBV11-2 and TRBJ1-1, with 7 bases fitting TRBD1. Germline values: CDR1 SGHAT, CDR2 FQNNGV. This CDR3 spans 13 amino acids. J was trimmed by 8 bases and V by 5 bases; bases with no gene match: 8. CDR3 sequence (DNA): TGTGCCAGCAGCCAAAGCCTACAGGGGGAAGCTTTCTTT. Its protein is CASSQSLQGEAFF.

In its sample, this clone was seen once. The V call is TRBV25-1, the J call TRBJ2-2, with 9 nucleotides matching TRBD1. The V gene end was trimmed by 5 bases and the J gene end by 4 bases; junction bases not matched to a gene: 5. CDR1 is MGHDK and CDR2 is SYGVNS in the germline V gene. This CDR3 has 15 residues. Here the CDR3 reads CASSSRDRVTGELFF. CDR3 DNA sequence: TGTGCCAGCAGTTCACGGGACAGGGTCACCGGGGAGCTGTTTTTT.

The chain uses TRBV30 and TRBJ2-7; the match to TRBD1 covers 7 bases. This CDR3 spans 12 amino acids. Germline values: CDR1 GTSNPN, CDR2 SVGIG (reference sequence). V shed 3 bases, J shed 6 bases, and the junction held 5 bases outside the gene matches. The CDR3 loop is CAWRSTGPEQYF. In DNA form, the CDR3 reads TGTGCCTGGAGGTCGACAGGGCCCGAGCAGTACTTC.

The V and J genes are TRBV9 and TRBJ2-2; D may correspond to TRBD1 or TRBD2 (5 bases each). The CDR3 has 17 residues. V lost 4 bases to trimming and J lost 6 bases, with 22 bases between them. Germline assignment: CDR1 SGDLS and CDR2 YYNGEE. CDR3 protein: CASSPRGQGIGPGELFF. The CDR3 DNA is TGTGCCAGCAGCCCAAGAGGGCAGGGAATAGGTCCCGGGGAGCTGTTTTTT.